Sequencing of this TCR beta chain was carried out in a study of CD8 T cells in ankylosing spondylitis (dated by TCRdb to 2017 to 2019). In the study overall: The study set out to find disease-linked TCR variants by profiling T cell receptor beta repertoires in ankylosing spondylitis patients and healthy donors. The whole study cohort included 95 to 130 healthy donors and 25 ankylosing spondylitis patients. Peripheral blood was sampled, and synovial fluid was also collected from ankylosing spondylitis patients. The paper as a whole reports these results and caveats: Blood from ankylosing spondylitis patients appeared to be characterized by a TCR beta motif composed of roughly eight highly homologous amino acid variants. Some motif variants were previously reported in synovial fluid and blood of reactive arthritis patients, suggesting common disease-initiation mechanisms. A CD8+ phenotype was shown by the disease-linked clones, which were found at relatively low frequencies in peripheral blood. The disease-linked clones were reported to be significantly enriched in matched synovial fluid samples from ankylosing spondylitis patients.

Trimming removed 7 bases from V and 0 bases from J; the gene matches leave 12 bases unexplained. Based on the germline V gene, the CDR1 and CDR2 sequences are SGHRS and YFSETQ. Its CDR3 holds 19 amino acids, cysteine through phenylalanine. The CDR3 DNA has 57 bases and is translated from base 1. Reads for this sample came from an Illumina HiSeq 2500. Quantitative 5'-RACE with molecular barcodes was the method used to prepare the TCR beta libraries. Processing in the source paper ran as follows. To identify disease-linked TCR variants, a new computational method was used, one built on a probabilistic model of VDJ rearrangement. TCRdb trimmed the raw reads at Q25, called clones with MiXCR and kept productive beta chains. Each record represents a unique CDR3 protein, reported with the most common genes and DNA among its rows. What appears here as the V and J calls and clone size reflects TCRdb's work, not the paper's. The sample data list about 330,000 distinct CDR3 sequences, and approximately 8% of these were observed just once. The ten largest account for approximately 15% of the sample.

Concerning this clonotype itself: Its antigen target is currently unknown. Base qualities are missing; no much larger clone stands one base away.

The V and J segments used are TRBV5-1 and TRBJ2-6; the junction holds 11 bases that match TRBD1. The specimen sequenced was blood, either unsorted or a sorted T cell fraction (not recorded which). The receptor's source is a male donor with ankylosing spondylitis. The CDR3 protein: CASPLRGTGGASGANVLTF. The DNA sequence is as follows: TGCGCCAGCCCACTCCGGGGGACAGGGGGGGCCTCTGGGGCCAACGTCCTGACTTTC.